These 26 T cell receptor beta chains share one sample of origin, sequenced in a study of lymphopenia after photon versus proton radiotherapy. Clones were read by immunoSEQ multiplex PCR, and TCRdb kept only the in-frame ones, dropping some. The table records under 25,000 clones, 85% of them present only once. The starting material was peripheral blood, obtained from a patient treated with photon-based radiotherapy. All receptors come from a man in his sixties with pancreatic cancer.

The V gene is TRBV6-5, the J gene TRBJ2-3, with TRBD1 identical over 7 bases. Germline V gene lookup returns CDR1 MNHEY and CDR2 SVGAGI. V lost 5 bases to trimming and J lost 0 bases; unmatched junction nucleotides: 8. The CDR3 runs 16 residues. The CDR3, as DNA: TGTGCCAGCAGTAACTACAGGGGTACTAGCACAGATACGCAGTATTTT. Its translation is CASSNYRGTSTDTQYF.

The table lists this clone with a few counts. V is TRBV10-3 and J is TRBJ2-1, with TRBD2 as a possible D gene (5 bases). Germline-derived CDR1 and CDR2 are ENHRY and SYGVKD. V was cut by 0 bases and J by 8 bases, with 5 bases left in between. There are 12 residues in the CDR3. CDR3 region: CAISESGDEQFF. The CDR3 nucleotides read TGTGCCATCAGTGAGTCCGGGGATGAGCAGTTCTTC.

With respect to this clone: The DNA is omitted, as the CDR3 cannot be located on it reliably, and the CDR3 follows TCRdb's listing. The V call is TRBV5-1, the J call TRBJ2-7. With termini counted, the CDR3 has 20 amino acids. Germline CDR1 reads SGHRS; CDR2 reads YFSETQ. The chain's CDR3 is CASRSRTGATSSTSGLHQYF.

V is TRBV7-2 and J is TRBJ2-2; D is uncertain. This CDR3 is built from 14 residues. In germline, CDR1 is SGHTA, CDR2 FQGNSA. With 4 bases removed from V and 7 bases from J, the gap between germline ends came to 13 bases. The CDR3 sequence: CASSSWTARGELFF. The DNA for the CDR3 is TGTGCCAGCAGCTCTTGGACGGCGCGCGGGGAGCTGTTTTTT. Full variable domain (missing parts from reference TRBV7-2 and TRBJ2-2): GAGVSQSPSNKVTEKGKDVELRCDPISGHTALYWYRQSLGQGLEFLIYFQGNSAPDKSGLPSDRFSAERTGGSVSTLTIQRTQQEDSAVYLCASSSWTARGELFFGEGSRLTVL.

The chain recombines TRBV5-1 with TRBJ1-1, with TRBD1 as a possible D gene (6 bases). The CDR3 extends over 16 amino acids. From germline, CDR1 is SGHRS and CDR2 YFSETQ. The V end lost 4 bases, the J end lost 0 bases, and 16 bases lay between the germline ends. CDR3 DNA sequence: TGCGCCAGCAGCCCCGGGTGGGGGGCCTTGAACACTGAAGCTTTCTTT. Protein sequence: CASSPGWGALNTEAFF.

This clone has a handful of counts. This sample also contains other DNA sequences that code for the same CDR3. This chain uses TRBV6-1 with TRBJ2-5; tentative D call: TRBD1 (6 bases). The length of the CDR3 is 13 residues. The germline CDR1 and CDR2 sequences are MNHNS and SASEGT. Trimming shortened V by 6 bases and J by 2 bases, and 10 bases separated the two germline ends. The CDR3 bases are TGTGCCAGCAGCCGCGGACAGCAAGAGACCCAGTACTTC. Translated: CASSRGQQETQYF.

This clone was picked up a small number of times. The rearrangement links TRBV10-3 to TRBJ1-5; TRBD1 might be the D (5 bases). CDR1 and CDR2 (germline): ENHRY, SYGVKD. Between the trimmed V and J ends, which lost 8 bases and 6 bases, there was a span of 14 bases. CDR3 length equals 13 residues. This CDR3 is CAIGQGGSQPQHF. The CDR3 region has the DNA TGTGCCATCGGGCAGGGCGGGAGTCAGCCCCAGCATTTT.

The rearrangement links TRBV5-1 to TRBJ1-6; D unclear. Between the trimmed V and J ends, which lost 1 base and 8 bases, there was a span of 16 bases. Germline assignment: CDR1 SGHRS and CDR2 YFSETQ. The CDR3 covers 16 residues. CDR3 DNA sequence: TGCGCCAGCAGCTTGACCGGGCAACGAGAGTATTCACCCCTCCACTTT. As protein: CASSLTGQREYSPLHF.

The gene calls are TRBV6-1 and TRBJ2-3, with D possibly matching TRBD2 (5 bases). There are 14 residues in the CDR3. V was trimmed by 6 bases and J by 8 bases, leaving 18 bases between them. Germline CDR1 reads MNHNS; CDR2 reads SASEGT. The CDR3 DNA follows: TGTGCCAGCAGCCACAGCGACTTACTAGGTACGCAGTATTTT. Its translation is CASSHSDLLGTQYF.

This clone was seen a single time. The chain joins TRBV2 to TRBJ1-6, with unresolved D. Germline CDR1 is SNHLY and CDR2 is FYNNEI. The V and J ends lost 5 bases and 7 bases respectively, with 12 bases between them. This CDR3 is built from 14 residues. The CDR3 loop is CASSPNYSNSPLHF. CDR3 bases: TGTGCCAGCAGTCCAAATTACTCCAATTCACCCCTCCACTTT.

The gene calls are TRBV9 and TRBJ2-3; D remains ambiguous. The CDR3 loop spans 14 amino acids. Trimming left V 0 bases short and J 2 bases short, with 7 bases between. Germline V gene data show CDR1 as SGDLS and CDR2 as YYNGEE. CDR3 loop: CASSVANPTDTQYF. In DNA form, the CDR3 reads TGTGCCAGCAGCGTAGCTAACCCCACAGATACGCAGTATTTT. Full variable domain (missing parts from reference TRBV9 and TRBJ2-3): DSGVTQTPKHLITATGQRVTLRCSPRSGDLSVYWYQQSLDQGLQFLIQYYNGEERAKGNILERFSAQQFPDLHSELNLSSLELGDSALYFCASSVANPTDTQYFGPGTRLTVL.

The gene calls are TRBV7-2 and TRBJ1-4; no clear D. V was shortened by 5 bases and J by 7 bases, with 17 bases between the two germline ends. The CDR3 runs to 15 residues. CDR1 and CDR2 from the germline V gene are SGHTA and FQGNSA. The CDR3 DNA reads TGTGCCAGCAGCACCCCCCCGGGCCACGGTGAAAAACTGTTTTTT. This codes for CASSTPPGHGEKLFF.

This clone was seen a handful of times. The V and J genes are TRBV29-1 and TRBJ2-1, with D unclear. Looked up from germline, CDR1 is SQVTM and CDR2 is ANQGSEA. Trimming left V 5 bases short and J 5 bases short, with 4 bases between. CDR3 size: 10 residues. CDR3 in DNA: TGCAGCGTTCGGGACAATGAGCAGTTCTTC. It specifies CSVRDNEQFF.

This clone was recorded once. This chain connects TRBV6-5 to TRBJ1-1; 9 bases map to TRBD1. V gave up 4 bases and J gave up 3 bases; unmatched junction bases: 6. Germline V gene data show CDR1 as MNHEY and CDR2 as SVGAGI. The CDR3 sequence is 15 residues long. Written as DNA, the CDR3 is TGTGCCAGCAGTTTGACAGGGGGGAGGGACACTGAAGCTTTCTTT. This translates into CASSLTGGRDTEAFF.

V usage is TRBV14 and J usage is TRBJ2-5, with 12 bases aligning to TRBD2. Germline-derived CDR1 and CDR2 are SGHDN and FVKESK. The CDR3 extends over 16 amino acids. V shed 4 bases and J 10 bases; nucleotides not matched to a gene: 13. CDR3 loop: CASSPRTSGAFGDQYF. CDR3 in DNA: TGTGCCAGCAGCCCCCGGACTAGCGGGGCGTTTGGTGACCAGTACTTC.

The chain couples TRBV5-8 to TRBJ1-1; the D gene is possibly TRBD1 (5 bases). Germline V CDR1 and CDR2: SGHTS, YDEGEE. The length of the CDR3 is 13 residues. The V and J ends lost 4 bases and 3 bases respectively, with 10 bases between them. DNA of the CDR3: TGTGCCAGCAGCAGAGGGGTTTACACTGAAGCTTTCTTT. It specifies CASSRGVYTEAFF.

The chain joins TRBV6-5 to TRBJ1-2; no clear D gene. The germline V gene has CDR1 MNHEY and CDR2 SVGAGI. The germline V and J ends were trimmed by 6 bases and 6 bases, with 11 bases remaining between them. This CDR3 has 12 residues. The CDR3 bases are TGTGCCAGCAGGAGTATAGGGAATGGCTACACCTTC. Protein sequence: CASRSIGNGYTF.

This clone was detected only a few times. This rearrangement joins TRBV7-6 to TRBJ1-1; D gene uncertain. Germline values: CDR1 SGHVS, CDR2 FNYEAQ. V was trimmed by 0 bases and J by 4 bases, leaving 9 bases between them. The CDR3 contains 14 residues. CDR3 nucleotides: TGTGCCAGCAGCTTAGCAGGGTCCGGCACTGAAGCTTTCTTT. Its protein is CASSLAGSGTEAFF.

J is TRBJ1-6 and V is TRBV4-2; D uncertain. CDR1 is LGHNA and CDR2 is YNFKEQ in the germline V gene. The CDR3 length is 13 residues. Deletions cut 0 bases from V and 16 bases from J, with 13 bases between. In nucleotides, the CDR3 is TGTGCCAGCAGCCAAGACCGTTTGAGGGCTCTCCACTTT. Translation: CASSQDRLRALHF.

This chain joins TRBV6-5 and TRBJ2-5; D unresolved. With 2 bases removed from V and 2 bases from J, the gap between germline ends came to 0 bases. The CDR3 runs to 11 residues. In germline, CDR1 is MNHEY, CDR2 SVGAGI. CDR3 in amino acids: CASSYQETQYF. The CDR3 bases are TGTGCCAGCAGTTACCAAGAGACCCAGTACTTC.

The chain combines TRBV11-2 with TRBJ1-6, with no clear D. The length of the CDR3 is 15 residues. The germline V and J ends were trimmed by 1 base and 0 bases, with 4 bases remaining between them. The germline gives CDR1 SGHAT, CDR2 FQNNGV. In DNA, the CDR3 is TGTGCCAGCAGCTTAGGGGGCTCCTATAATTCACCCCTCCACTTT. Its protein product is CASSLGGSYNSPLHF.

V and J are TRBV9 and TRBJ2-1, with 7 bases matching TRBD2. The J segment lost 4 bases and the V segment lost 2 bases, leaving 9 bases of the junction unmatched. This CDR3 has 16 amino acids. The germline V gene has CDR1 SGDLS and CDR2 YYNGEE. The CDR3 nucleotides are TGTGCCAGCAGCGTGGGGTCGGGGGGAAATTACAATGAGCAGTTCTTC. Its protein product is CASSVGSGGNYNEQFF.

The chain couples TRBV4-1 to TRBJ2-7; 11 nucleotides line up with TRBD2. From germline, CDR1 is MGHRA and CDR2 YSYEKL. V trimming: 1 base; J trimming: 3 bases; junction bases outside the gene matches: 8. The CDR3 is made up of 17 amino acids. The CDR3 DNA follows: TGCGCCAGCAGCCAAGTTGATATGGGACTAGCGGTCTACGAGCAGTACTTC. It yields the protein CASSQVDMGLAVYEQYF.

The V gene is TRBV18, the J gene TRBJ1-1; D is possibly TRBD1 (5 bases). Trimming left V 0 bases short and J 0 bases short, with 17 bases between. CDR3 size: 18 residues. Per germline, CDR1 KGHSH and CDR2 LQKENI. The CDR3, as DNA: TGTGCCAGCTCACCACCGGCCCTAGGGGCCGGGATGAACACTGAAGCTTTCTTT. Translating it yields CASSPPALGAGMNTEAFF.

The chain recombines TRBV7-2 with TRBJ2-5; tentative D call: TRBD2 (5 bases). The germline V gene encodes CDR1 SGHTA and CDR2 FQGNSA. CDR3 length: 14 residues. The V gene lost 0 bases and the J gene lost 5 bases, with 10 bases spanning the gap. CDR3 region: CASSLATRSETQYF. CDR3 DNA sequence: TGTGCCAGCAGCTTAGCAACTAGGTCGGAGACCCAGTACTTC.

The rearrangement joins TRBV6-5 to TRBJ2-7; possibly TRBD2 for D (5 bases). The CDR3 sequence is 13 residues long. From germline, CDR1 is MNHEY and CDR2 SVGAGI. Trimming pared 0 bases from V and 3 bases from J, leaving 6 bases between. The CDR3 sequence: CASSYSRDYEQYF. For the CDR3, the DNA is TGTGCCAGCAGTTACTCGAGGGACTACGAGCAGTACTTC.